Listed below are T cell receptor beta chains from one sample, sequenced in a study of blood T cell repertoires in COVID-19. Profiling relied on immunoSEQ multiplex PCR, and the TCRdb table lists in-frame clones only, not all of them. The table has under 200,000 clones, 80% to 85% seen once. The specimen sequenced was peripheral blood. The origin of the receptors is a man between 70 and 80 years old with active or convalescent COVID-19. Each CDR3 is given with its conserved first and last residue. The D gene is left open where the match is weak. Size values are once, few and many counts, or a class for expanded clones, and some rows have none.

>-|-|TRBV27|TRBJ1-6
TGTGCCAGCAGTTTCGGGGGTTCACCCCTCCACTTT
CASSFGGSPLHF
>-|-|TRBV7-3|TRBJ2-1
TGTGCCAGCAGCTTAACACCAGGGCTCTCCTACAATGAGCAGTTCTTC
CASSLTPGLSYNEQFF
>-|TRBD1|TRBV29-1|TRBJ2-3
TGCAGCGTTGACAAACAGGGGGTTGGTACAGATACGCAGTATTTT
CSVDKQGVGTDTQYF
>-|-|TRBV15|TRBJ2-7
TGTGCCACCAGCAGACGACCAGGGTACGAGCAGTACTTC
CATSRRPGYEQYF
>-|-|TRBV19|TRBJ2-6
TGTGCCAGTACAATCTCTGGGGCCAACGTCCTGACTTTC
CASTISGANVLTF
>-|TRBD1|TRBV14|TRBJ1-2
TGTGCCAGCAGCCGAAGATCACAGGGGTCCCAGGGGGGCTACACCTTC
CASSRRSQGSQGGYTF
>-|TRBD1|TRBV29-1|TRBJ2-1
TGCAGCGCCCAGGGGGCATCCTACAATGAGCAGTTCTTC
CSAQGASYNEQFF
>-|-|TRBV2|TRBJ2-2
TGTGCCAGCAGCCTACAGAACCCGGGGATAGGGGAGCTGTTTTTT
CASSLQNPGIGELFF
>-|TRBD1|TRBV11-2|TRBJ1-1
TGTGCCAGCAGCCCACAGGGGGCGTATTCTGAAGCTTTCTTT
CASSPQGAYSEAFF
>-|-|TRBV5-5|TRBJ2-7
TGTGCCAGCAGCTGGGACCCCCGGGACACCTCTGGGGAGCAGTACTTC
CASSWDPRDTSGEQYF
>-|-|TRBV7-2|TRBJ2-2
TGTGCCAGCAGCTTTCAGGGAAGAAACACCGGGGAGCTGTTTTTT
CASSFQGRNTGELFF
>-|-|TRBV20-1|TRBJ2-7
TGCAGTGCCTTCGACAGTTACGAGCAGTACTTC
CSAFDSYEQYF
>few|-|TRBV7-9|TRBJ1-1
TGTGCCAGCAGACCCCAGGGGCGGAGGACTGAAGCTTTCTTT
CASRPQGRRTEAFF
>-|TRBD2|TRBV6-5|TRBJ2-5
TGTGCCAGCAGGAGCCGACGGGGAGGGGAGACCCAGTACTTC
CASRSRRGGETQYF
>-|TRBD2|TRBV5-1|TRBJ2-1
TGCGCCAGCAGCTTGGGGCTAGCGGGAGGGATCAATGAGCAGTTCTTC
CASSLGLAGGINEQFF
>-|-|TRBV6-5|TRBJ1-1
TGTGCCAGCAGTTACTTAAGGGAGTACACTGAAGCTTTCTTT
CASSYLREYTEAFF
>once|TRBD2|TRBV9|TRBJ2-1
TGTGCCAGCAGCCGGGAGGGTAACTACAATGAGCAGTTCTTC
CASSREGNYNEQFF
>-|-|TRBV27|TRBJ2-7
TGTGCCAGCAGTTTAAAGGGAAGGGACATCCCCCTGGAGCAGTACTTC
CASSLKGRDIPLEQYF
>-|TRBD1|TRBV24-1|TRBJ2-1
TGTGCCACCAGTGATTCCAGGACAGGGGGCAGGAATGAGCAGTTCTTC
CATSDSRTGGRNEQFF
>-|-|TRBV7-6|TRBJ1-5
TGTGCCAGCAGCCTCCGGGACAATCAGCCCCAGCATTTT
CASSLRDNQPQHF
>-|-|TRBV15|TRBJ1-5
TGTGCCACCAGCAGAAGCGAAAAGCGGGGCAATCAGCCCCAGCATTTT
CATSRSEKRGNQPQHF
>-|TRBD1|TRBV4-3|TRBJ1-2
TGCGCCAGCAGCCAAGACCCCCGGACAGGGTTTGGCTACACCTTC
CASSQDPRTGFGYTF
>-|-|TRBV29-1|TRBJ1-1
TGCAGCGCCCAGGGAATCACTGAAGCTTTCTTT
CSAQGITEAFF
>once|-|TRBV4-1|TRBJ2-7
TGCGCCAGCAGCCAAGGAGGGGGCAGGGGGGCTAGGGAGCAGTACTTC
CASSQGGGRGAREQYF
>-|-|TRBV7-8|TRBJ2-7
TGTGCCAGCAGCTCTCGGAGGGCCGGGGACGAGCAGTACTTC
CASSSRRAGDEQYF
>once|-|TRBV12-3/TRBV12-4|TRBJ2-7
TGTGCCAGCAGCTCTCACGGGGGTGAGCAGTACTTC
CASSSHGGEQYF
>-|-|TRBV18|TRBJ2-1
TGTGCCAGCTCACTGGGACTTTCTCGAACCTACAATGAGCAGTTCTTC
CASSLGLSRTYNEQFF
>-|TRBD2|TRBV27|TRBJ2-3
TGTGCCAGCAGAGAACCGGGACTAGCGGTCACAGATACGCAGTATTTT
CASREPGLAVTDTQYF
>-|-|TRBV7-2|TRBJ1-4
TGTGCCAGCAGCTTAGTGAGGGAGGCAGAAAAACTGTTTTTT
CASSLVREAEKLFF
>-|TRBD1|TRBV2|TRBJ1-5
TGTGCCAGCACCCCCCAGGGGGTCAGCCTTAGCAATCAGCCCCAGCATTTT
CASTPQGVSLSNQPQHF
>few|TRBD1|TRBV5-4|TRBJ2-2
TGTGCCAGCAGCCAAACGACAGGGGGGCGCGGCGGGGAGCTGTTTTTT
CASSQTTGGRGGELFF
>-|TRBD2|TRBV4-3|TRBJ2-2
TGCGCCAGCAGCCAAGATAGGACTAGCGGGGGCCGATTCATCGGGGAGCTGTTTTTT
CASSQDRTSGGRFIGELFF
>once|-|TRBV30|TRBJ1-6
TGTGCCTGGAGTGATTCCGCGAGTTCACCCCTCCACTTT
CAWSDSASSPLHF
>-|TRBD1|TRBV10-1|TRBJ1-1
TGCGCCAGCAGTGAGTCGGGACAGGGGAACACTGAAGCTTTCTTT
CASSESGQGNTEAFF
>few|-|TRBV9|TRBJ1-6
TGTGCCAGCAGCGTAGTACCCGAGGATTCACCCCTCCACTTT
CASSVVPEDSPLHF
>-|TRBD1|TRBV7-2|TRBJ1-6
TGTGCCAGCAGCGAAACAGGGGCGACTAATTCACCCCTCCACTTT
CASSETGATNSPLHF
>-|TRBD2|TRBV9|TRBJ2-1
TGTGCCAGCAGCGCCTTAGCGGGAGCGGTCTACAATGAGCAGTTCTTC
CASSALAGAVYNEQFF
>-|TRBD1|TRBV28|TRBJ1-5
TGTGCCAGCATCCTACAGGGGAGTCAGCCCCAGCATTTT
CASILQGSQPQHF
>once|TRBD2|TRBV11-2|TRBJ2-1
TGTGCCAGCAGCTCACCAATTGGACTAGCGGGGAACAATGAGCAGTTCTTC
CASSSPIGLAGNNEQFF
>-|TRBD2|TRBV6-5|TRBJ2-5
TGTGCCAGCAGTTACTCCGGGGGGGCAGAGACCCAGTACTTC
CASSYSGGAETQYF
>few|TRBD1|TRBV7-9|TRBJ2-7
TGTGCCAGCAGCATTGGGACAGGGGACCCCCTGGACTTC
CASSIGTGDPLDF
>-|-|TRBV7-8|TRBJ2-7
TGTGCCAGCAGCTTAGAGCACGTTACCGCCTACGAGCAGTACTTC
CASSLEHVTAYEQYF
>few|TRBD1|TRBV13|TRBJ1-1
TGTGCCAGCAGCTTAGGCAGGGGGTTCAACACTGAAGCTTTCTTT
CASSLGRGFNTEAFF
>-|-|TRBV27|TRBJ1-1
TGTGCCAGCAGGGGGAGGGGAGGGGGAACTGAAGCTTTCTTT
CASRGRGGGTEAFF
>once|-|TRBV14|TRBJ1-1
TGTGCCAGCAGTCTTCAGGGGCGGAACACTGAAGCTTTCTTT
CASSLQGRNTEAFF
>-|-|TRBV28|TRBJ2-6
TGTGCCAGCAGTCCCCTGACTGCCCCTGGGGCCAACGTCCTGACTTTC
CASSPLTAPGANVLTF
>-|TRBD1|TRBV6-2/TRBV6-3|TRBJ1-1
TGTGCCAGCAGTTACTCTTCTACAGGGGGCGCGTACACTGAAGCTTTCTTT
CASSYSSTGGAYTEAFF
>-|-|TRBV28|TRBJ2-5
TGTGCCAGCAGTCCACGAGGCGCGGGAGAGACCCAGTACTTC
CASSPRGAGETQYF
>-|-|TRBV6-5|TRBJ2-2
TGTGCCAGCAGATCTTATTTCGCGAACACCGGGGAGCTGTTTTTT
CASRSYFANTGELFF
>-|-|TRBV7-2|TRBJ2-3
TGTGCCAGCAGTCAAGCGAGGTGGGCAGATACGCAGTATTTT
CASSQARWADTQYF
>-|-|TRBV5-1|TRBJ2-3
TGCGCCAGCAGCTCACCGGACAGTACAGATACGCAGTATTTT
CASSSPDSTDTQYF
>few|TRBD1|TRBV20-1|TRBJ1-6
TGCAGTGCTAGTGAGACAGGGCCTTCCTCACCCCTCCACTTT
CSASETGPSSPLHF